The rows below give T cell receptor beta chains drawn from one sample of a study of blood T cell repertoires in COVID-19. The data were produced by immunoSEQ multiplex PCR, yet TCRdb's version contains in-frame clones alone and is incomplete. The repertoire includes roughly 250,000 clones, 84% of them detected once, and around 9.2% sits in the top ten. The sample consisted of peripheral blood. The receptors come from a human donor in a cohort sampled during active COVID-19. The CDR3 runs from the conserved cysteine through the conserved F or W. D genes are given only for firm matches. Clone size is not always given. Where it is, it says once, few, many or a class for expanded clones.

d_call j_call clone_size v_call cdr3_aa cdr3_nt
- TRBJ1-6 few TRBV14 CASSQELASSPLHF TGTGCCAGCAGCCAAGAGCTTGCGTCTTCACCCCTCCACTTT
- TRBJ1-1 - TRBV19 CASSVQGSRAFF TGTGCCAGTAGTGTTCAGGGGAGTAGGGCTTTCTTT
TRBD2 TRBJ2-7 - TRBV19 CASSRPDLAGEQYF TGTGCCAGTAGTCGACCGGACCTAGCGGGCGAGCAGTACTTC
TRBD1 TRBJ2-7 - TRBV11-2 CASSLWTGDYEQYF TGTGCCAGCAGCTTATGGACAGGGGACTACGAGCAGTACTTC
- TRBJ1-1 - TRBV7-2 CASSLSGSGITEAFF TGTGCCAGCAGCTTATCCGGGTCGGGGATCACTGAAGCTTTCTTT
- TRBJ2-5 - TRBV2 CASSVGVAGQETQYF TGTGCCAGCAGTGTTGGGGTGGCGGGCCAAGAGACCCAGTACTTC
TRBD2 TRBJ2-1 few TRBV7-9 CASSPLTSGGHNEQFF TGTGCCAGCAGCCCACTGACTAGCGGGGGCCACAATGAGCAGTTCTTC
- TRBJ2-7 - TRBV20-1 CSASRGSIYEQYF TGCAGTGCTAGTCGAGGGTCTATCTACGAGCAGTACTTC
- TRBJ1-1 - TRBV3-1/TRBV3-2 CASSQSRDNLNTEAFF TGTGCCAGCAGCCAAAGCCGGGACAACTTGAACACTGAAGCTTTCTTT
TRBD1 TRBJ1-1 once TRBV2 CASSEWGTGGTEAFF TGTGCCAGCAGTGAATGGGGGACAGGCGGAACTGAAGCTTTCTTT
TRBD1 TRBJ1-4 - TRBV4-1 CASRLTGGENEKLFF TGCGCCAGCAGGTTGACAGGGGGCGAGAATGAAAAACTGTTTTTT
- TRBJ1-2 - TRBV19 CASSETGNYGYTF TGTGCCAGTAGTGAAACAGGGAACTATGGCTACACCTTC
TRBD2 TRBJ2-5 - TRBV7-8 CASSTRLAGGRETQYF TGTGCCAGCAGCACGCGACTAGCGGGGGGGCGGGAGACCCAGTACTTC
- TRBJ1-3 once TRBV19 CASSTRRGNTIYF TGTGCCAGTAGTACTAGAAGAGGAAACACCATATATTTT
- TRBJ1-1 many TRBV19 CASSRQSYTEAFF TGTGCCAGTAGTAGGCAGTCGTACACTGAAGCTTTCTTT
- TRBJ2-1 many TRBV29-1 CSVVGKGVDEQFF TGCAGCGTTGTGGGTAAGGGAGTCGATGAGCAGTTCTTC
- TRBJ1-1 few TRBV5-1 CASSAGPFNTEAFF TGCGCCAGCAGCGCGGGACCGTTTAACACTGAAGCTTTCTTT
TRBD1 TRBJ1-5 - TRBV7-2 CASSSTGNQPQHF TGTGCCAGCAGCTCGACAGGGAATCAGCCCCAGCATTTT
TRBD2 TRBJ2-3 - TRBV5-1 CASSSGLAGGTADTQYF TGCGCCAGCAGCTCTGGACTAGCGGGAGGTACCGCAGATACGCAGTATTTT
TRBD1 TRBJ1-1 - TRBV5-1 CASSRDSTNTEAFF TGCGCCAGCAGCCGGGACAGCACCAACACTGAAGCTTTCTTT
- TRBJ1-3 few TRBV2 CASRPDISGNTIYF TGTGCCAGCAGACCCGACATCTCTGGAAACACCATATATTTT
- TRBJ2-3 - TRBV18 CASSPPAASTDTQYF TGTGCCAGCTCACCACCGGCTGCTAGCACAGATACGCAGTATTTT
- TRBJ2-2 medium-sized TRBV5-1 CASSLVALNTGELFF TGCGCCAGCAGCTTGGTAGCCCTAAACACCGGGGAGCTGTTTTTT
TRBD1 TRBJ1-1 - TRBV3-1/TRBV3-2 CASSQYRGRYTEAFF TGTGCCAGCAGCCAATACAGGGGGCGATACACTGAAGCTTTCTTT
- TRBJ2-5 - TRBV5-1 CASSAAGGPETQYF TGCGCCAGCAGCGCGGCTGGGGGCCCAGAGACCCAGTACTTC
- TRBJ1-2 - TRBV28 CASTPARGGYTF TGTGCCAGCACCCCCGCCCGGGGGGGCTACACCTTC
TRBD1 TRBJ1-4 - TRBV3-1/TRBV3-2 CASSQARQGAREKLFF TGTGCCAGCAGCCAGGCGAGACAGGGGGCACGGGAAAAACTGTTTTTT
- TRBJ2-7 - TRBV4-1 CASSQEWGPYEQYF TGCGCCAGCAGCCAAGAGTGGGGCCCCTACGAGCAGTACTTC
- TRBJ1-6 - TRBV10-3 CAISLGDNSPLHF TGTGCCATCAGCTTAGGGGATAATTCACCCCTCCACTTT
TRBD1 TRBJ1-1 - TRBV5-1 CASSQGTGGVNTEAFF TGCGCCAGCAGCCAAGGGACAGGGGGAGTGAACACTGAAGCTTTCTTT
- TRBJ1-5 once TRBV6-5 CASRREVVGNQPQHF TGTGCCAGCCGGCGGGAGGTGGTCGGCAATCAGCCCCAGCATTTT
TRBD1 TRBJ2-7 once TRBV25-1 CASGKGQGAEQYF TGTGCCAGCGGGAAGGGACAGGGGGCAGAGCAGTACTTC
- TRBJ1-6 - TRBV25-1 CASSDSRGSSYNSPLHF TGTGCCAGCAGTGATTCTAGGGGGAGCTCCTATAATTCACCCCTCCACTTT
- TRBJ1-5 - TRBV28 CASSLRQGSNQPQHF TGTGCCAGCAGTTTACGGCAGGGTAGCAATCAGCCCCAGCATTTT
TRBD1 TRBJ1-2 - TRBV6-1 CASSEARTGYGYTF TGTGCCAGCAGTGAAGCGCGGACAGGGTATGGCTACACCTTC
- TRBJ2-7 - TRBV20-1 CSASTSGTGYEQYF TGCAGTGCTAGTACTAGCGGGACAGGGTACGAGCAGTACTTC
TRBD2 TRBJ2-5 - TRBV10-2 CASATGGFGETQYF TGCGCCAGTGCAACGGGGGGGTTTGGAGAGACCCAGTACTTC
TRBD2 TRBJ2-7 - TRBV6-2/TRBV6-3 CASSSLRGGGIYEQYF TGTGCCAGCAGTTCCCTCCGGGGCGGGGGGATCTACGAGCAGTACTTC
- TRBJ2-7 - TRBV7-9 CATAGSQRRYEQYF TGTGCCACCGCGGGGTCCCAGCGGCGGTACGAGCAGTACTTC
- TRBJ2-1 - TRBV7-2 CASSFRHSSYNEQFF TGTGCCAGCAGCTTCAGGCATAGCTCCTACAATGAGCAGTTCTTC
- TRBJ2-7 - TRBV20-1 CGTINQYEQYF TGCGGCACGATTAATCAATACGAGCAGTACTTC
- TRBJ2-2 - TRBV7-6 CASAPFGPRNTGELFF TGTGCCAGCGCCCCTTTTGGGCCCCGCAACACCGGGGAGCTGTTTTTT
TRBD2 TRBJ2-1 - TRBV11-3 CASSVAGEHEQFF TGTGCCAGCTCAGTAGCGGGAGAGCATGAGCAGTTCTTC
TRBD1 TRBJ2-7 - TRBV5-1 CASSQPFGTGPANYEQYF TGCGCCAGCAGCCAACCGTTTGGGACAGGCCCCGCTAACTACGAGCAGTACTTC
- TRBJ2-3 - TRBV9 CASSVGWSLAGDTQYF TGTGCCAGCAGCGTAGGTTGGTCGCTAGCCGGGGATACGCAGTATTTT
- TRBJ2-3 - TRBV15 CATGEADTQYF TGTGCCACGGGTGAGGCAGATACGCAGTATTTT
- TRBJ2-2 once TRBV7-9 CASSLSSGGMNTGELFF TGTGCCAGCAGCTTAAGCTCAGGTGGTATGAACACCGGGGAGCTGTTTTTT
- TRBJ2-7 few TRBV7-2 CASSPRATYEQYF TGTGCCAGCAGCCCCCGCGCCACCTACGAGCAGTACTTC
- TRBJ1-3 - TRBV18 CASSPGSTGNTIYF TGTGCCAGCTCACCAGGGAGCACTGGAAACACCATATATTTT
TRBD2 TRBJ2-1 - TRBV4-1 CASSQTPGLAGNEQFF TGCGCCAGCAGCCAAACCCCGGGACTAGCGGGAAATGAGCAGTTCTTC
- TRBJ2-5 - TRBV21-1 CASSKISGYQETQYF TGTGCCAGCAGCAAAATTTCAGGGTACCAAGAGACCCAGTACTTC
- TRBJ1-2 - TRBV4-3 CASSQDIGPGYGYTF TGCGCCAGCAGCCAAGATATAGGTCCGGGTTATGGCTACACCTTC